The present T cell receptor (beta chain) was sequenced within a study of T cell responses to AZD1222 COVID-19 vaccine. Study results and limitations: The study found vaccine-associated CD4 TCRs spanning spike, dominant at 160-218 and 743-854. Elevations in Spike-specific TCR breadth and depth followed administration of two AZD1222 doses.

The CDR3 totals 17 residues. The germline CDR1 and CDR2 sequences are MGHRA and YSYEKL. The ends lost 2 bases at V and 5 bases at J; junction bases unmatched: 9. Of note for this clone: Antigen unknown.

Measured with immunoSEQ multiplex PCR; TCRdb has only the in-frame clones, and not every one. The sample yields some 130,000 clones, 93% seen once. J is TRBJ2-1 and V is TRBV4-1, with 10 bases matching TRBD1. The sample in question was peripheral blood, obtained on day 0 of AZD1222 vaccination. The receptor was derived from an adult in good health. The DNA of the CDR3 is TGCGCCAGCAGCCAACCACACCGGGACAGGGGTGACAATGAGCAGTTCTTC. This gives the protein CASSQPHRDRGDNEQFF.